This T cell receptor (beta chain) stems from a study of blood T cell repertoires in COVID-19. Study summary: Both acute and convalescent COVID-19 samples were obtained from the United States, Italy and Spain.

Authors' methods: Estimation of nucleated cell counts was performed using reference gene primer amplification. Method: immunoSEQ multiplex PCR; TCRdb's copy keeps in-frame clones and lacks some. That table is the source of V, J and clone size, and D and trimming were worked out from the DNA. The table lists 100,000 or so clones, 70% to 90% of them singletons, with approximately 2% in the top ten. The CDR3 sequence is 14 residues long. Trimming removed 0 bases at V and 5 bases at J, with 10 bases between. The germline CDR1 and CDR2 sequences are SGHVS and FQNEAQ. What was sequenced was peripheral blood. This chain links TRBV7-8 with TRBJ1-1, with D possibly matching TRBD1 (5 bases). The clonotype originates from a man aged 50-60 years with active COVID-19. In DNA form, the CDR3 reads TGTGCCAGCAGCTTAGCAGGGGCGCCGACTGAAGCTTTCTTT. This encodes CASSLAGAPTEAFF.